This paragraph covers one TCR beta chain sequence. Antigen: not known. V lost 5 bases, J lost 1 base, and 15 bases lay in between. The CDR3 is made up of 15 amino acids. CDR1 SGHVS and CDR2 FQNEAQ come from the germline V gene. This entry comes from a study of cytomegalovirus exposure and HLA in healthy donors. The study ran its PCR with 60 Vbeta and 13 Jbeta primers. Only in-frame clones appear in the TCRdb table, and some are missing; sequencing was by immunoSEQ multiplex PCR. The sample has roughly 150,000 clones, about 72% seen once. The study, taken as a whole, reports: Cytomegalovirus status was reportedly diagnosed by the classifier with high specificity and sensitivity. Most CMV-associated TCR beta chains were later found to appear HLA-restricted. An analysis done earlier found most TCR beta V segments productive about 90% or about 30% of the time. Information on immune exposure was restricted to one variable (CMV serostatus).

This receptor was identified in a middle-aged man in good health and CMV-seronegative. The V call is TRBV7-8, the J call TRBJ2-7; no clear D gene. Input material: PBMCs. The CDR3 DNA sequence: TGTGCCAGCAGCCCCGTCCCAGGAACGTCCTACGAGCAGTACTTC. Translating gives CASSPVPGTSYEQYF.